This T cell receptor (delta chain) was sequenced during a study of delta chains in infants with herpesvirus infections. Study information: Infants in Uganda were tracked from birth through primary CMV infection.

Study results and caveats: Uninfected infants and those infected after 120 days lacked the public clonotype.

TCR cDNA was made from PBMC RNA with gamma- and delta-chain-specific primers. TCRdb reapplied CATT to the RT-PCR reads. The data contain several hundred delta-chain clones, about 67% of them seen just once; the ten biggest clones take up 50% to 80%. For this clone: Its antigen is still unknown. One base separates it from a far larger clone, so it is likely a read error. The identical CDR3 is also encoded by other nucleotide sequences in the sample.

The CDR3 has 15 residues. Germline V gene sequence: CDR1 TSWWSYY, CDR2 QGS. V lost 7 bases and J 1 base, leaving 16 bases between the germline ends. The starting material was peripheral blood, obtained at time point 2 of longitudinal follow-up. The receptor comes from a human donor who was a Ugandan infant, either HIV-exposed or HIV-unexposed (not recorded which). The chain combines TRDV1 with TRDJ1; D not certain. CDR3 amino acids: CALAPEVCSTDKLIF. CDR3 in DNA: TGTGCTCTTGCCCCCGAAGTATGTTCCACCGATAAACTCATCTTT.